The clone carrying this T cell receptor beta chain has a handful of counts. The CDR3 spans 18 residues. V dropped 2 bases and J dropped 3; count of bases not matched to a gene: 5. Germline V gene sequence: CDR1 MNHEY, CDR2 SVGAGI. This entry comes from a study of T cells in Graves' hyperthyroidism and ophthalmopathy. The study based diagnoses on clinical symptoms, serum thyroxine and TRAb, thyroid ultrasound and orbital computed tomography. It was RNA transcripts that yielded the amplified TCR beta CDR3 regions. The TCR CDR3 first-round RT-PCR relied on the HTBI primer set. MiXCR was run by TCRdb on the multiplex PCR reads, yielding one entry per CDR3 protein. Of roughly 380,000 distinct CDR3 sequences in the sample, about 13% were seen once.

The V gene is TRBV6-5, the J gene TRBJ2-3; TRBD2 agrees at 16 bases. The source material was blood. This clonotype originated in a man younger than 45 with Graves' hyperthyroidism that later progressed to Graves' ophthalmopathy. The CDR3, as DNA: TGTGCCAGCAGTTACCCGGGACTAGCGGGGGGGAGAACAGATACGCAGTATTTT. It encodes CASSYPGLAGGRTDTQYF.